This is a list of T cell receptor beta chains from one sample in a study of T cell clones after liver transplantation. This table comes from immunoSEQ multiplex PCR, and its TCRdb copy is limited to in-frame clones, with some not included. The sample shows about 24,000 clones, more than 60% of them seen only once. The starting material was CD4+ T cells from blood, obtained before liver transplant. The receptor source for this set is a human donor who received a liver transplant. Both conserved end residues are part of each CDR3. Each record gives: clone size, V gene, D gene, J gene, CDR3 DNA, CDR3 protein. A D gene is named only where the DNA matches it firmly. Not every row has a clone size; where given, it reads once, few, many or a size class.

abundance: NA
v_gene: TRBV19
d_gene: TRBD2
j_gene: TRBJ2-1
CDR3nt: TGTGCCAGTAGTATAGCGCTAGCGGGAATCAGTGAGCAGTTCTTC
CDR3aa: CASSIALAGISEQFF

abundance: few
v_gene: TRBV18
d_gene: NA
j_gene: TRBJ2-2
CDR3nt: TGTGCCAGCTCACGAGCAGGGCCGAACACCGGGGAGCTGTTTTTT
CDR3aa: CASSRAGPNTGELFF

abundance: few
v_gene: TRBV19
d_gene: TRBD1
j_gene: TRBJ1-5
CDR3nt: TGTGCCAGTAGGACAGGGGATTATCAGCCCCAGCATTTT
CDR3aa: CASRTGDYQPQHF

abundance: NA
v_gene: TRBV7-6
d_gene: NA
j_gene: TRBJ2-2
CDR3nt: TGTGCCAGCAGCTTGGGGCAGTCAGCGAACACCGGGGAGCTGTTTTTT
CDR3aa: CASSLGQSANTGELFF

abundance: NA
v_gene: TRBV18
d_gene: NA
j_gene: TRBJ2-5
CDR3nt: TGTGCCAGCTCACCACTTAGGGGGGCTCTCCAAGAGACCCAGTACTTC
CDR3aa: CASSPLRGALQETQYF

abundance: NA
v_gene: TRBV5-4
d_gene: NA
j_gene: TRBJ2-3
CDR3nt: TGTGCCAGCCTCGAGCCCAGCACAGATACGCAGTATTTT
CDR3aa: CASLEPSTDTQYF

abundance: NA
v_gene: TRBV28
d_gene: NA
j_gene: TRBJ1-2
CDR3nt: TGTGCCAGCAGCCTACCCAGGGACTATGGCTACACCTTC
CDR3aa: CASSLPRDYGYTF

abundance: once
v_gene: TRBV10-1
d_gene: NA
j_gene: TRBJ2-1
CDR3nt: TGCGCCAGCAGTGAGAGGCCGGTCGATGAGCAGTTCTTC
CDR3aa: CASSERPVDEQFF

abundance: NA
v_gene: TRBV2
d_gene: TRBD1
j_gene: TRBJ1-4
CDR3nt: TGTGCCAGCAGCGGAACTCTGACAGGGGGTAATGAAAAACTGTTTTTT
CDR3aa: CASSGTLTGGNEKLFF

abundance: few
v_gene: TRBV27
d_gene: NA
j_gene: TRBJ1-1
CDR3nt: TGTGCCAGCAGTCGGGGGGATTTGAACACTGAAGCTTTCTTT
CDR3aa: CASSRGDLNTEAFF

abundance: NA
v_gene: TRBV27
d_gene: TRBD1
j_gene: TRBJ1-2
CDR3nt: TGTGCCAGCAGTAAGACAGGGGCCGGGGTCGGAGTCTACACCTTC
CDR3aa: CASSKTGAGVGVYTF

abundance: NA
v_gene: TRBV2
d_gene: NA
j_gene: TRBJ2-5
CDR3nt: TGTGCCAGCAGTGAGACTAGTAGGGTTCAGGAGACCCAGTACTTC
CDR3aa: CASSETSRVQETQYF

abundance: NA
v_gene: TRBV20-1
d_gene: NA
j_gene: TRBJ2-1
CDR3nt: TGCAGTGCTAGCTCCAATGAGCAGTTCTTC
CDR3aa: CSASSNEQFF

abundance: NA
v_gene: TRBV14
d_gene: NA
j_gene: TRBJ2-2
CDR3nt: TGTGCCAGCAGCCAATTTCCTGCGGGATGGGACGGGGAGCTGTTTTTT
CDR3aa: CASSQFPAGWDGELFF

abundance: few
v_gene: TRBV27
d_gene: NA
j_gene: TRBJ1-5
CDR3nt: TGTGCCAGCAGTTACCTGGATCAGCCCCAGCATTTT
CDR3aa: CASSYLDQPQHF

abundance: NA
v_gene: TRBV27
d_gene: NA
j_gene: TRBJ2-5
CDR3nt: TGTGCCAGCAGTATCCGGCAGGGTGGGGAGACCCAGTACTTC
CDR3aa: CASSIRQGGETQYF

abundance: few
v_gene: TRBV2
d_gene: NA
j_gene: TRBJ1-2
CDR3nt: TGTGCCAGCAGGTCCAGGGACGGCTACACCTTC
CDR3aa: CASRSRDGYTF